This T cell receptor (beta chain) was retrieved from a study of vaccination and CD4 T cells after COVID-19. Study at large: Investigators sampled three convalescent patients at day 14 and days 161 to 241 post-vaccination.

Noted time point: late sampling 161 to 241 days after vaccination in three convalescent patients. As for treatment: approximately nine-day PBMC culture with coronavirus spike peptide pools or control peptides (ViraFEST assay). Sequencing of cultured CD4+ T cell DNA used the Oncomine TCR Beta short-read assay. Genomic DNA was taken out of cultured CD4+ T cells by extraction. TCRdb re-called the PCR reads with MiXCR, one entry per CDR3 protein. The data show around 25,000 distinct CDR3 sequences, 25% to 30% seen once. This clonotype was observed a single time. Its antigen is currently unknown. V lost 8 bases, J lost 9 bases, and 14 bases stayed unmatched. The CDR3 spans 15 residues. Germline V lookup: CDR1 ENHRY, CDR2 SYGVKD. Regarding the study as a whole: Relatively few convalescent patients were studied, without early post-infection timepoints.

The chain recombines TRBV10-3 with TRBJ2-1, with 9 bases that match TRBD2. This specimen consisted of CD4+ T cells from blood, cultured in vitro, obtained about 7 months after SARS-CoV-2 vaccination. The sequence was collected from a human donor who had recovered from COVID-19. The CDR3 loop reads CAIGAGTSYQIEQFF. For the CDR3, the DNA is TGTGCCATCGGGGCCGGGACTAGCTATCAGATTGAGCAGTTCTTC.